This T cell receptor beta chain is drawn from a study of blood T cell repertoires in COVID-19. Data came from immunoSEQ multiplex PCR; TCRdb stores just in-frame clones and leaves some out. Among hundreds of thousands of clones listed, about 88% were seen once. The CDR3 length is 16 residues. Unmatched junction bases numbered 17, after V lost 4 bases and J lost 9 bases. The V gene's germline CDR1 is SGHNT and CDR2 YYREEE (reference sequence). The chain employs TRBV5-4 and TRBJ2-3; 7 bases line up with TRBD1. The sequence was collected from a middle-aged woman who had recovered from COVID-19. The sample consisted of peripheral blood. DNA of the CDR3: TGTGCCAGCAGCGCCCTACAGGGGCCCTCCATGGTGACGCAGTATTTT. Translated, it gives CASSALQGPSMVTQYF.